A single sample is the source of the 5 T cell receptor beta chains below, sequenced in a study of T-cell reconstitution after alpha-beta-depleted transplantation in children. Unique molecular identifiers were incorporated during preparation of the TCRbeta library. Each CDR3 protein gets one entry after TCRdb re-called the PCR reads with MiXCR. This repertoire shows about 500,000 distinct CDR3 sequences, about 31% found once; its top ten account for 2% to 3%. The specimen comprised PBMCs from the stem cell graft donor, sampled from the stem cell graft. Source of these receptors: a human donor who donated a stem cell graft to a child with aplastic anemia.

The chain uses TRBV14 and TRBJ2-3; 10 bases agree with TRBD2. V lost 4 bases to trimming and J lost 2 bases; unmatched junction nucleotides: 6. The CDR3 sequence is 16 residues long. The germline gives CDR1 SGHDN, CDR2 FVKESK. In DNA form, the CDR3 reads TGTGCCAGCAGCCCCCTGCTAGCGGGGGTCACAGATACGCAGTATTTT. Translated: CASSPLLAGVTDTQYF. The complete variable domain, with remaining parts taken from reference TRBV14 and TRBJ2-3, reads EAGVTQFPSHSVIEKGQTVTLRCDPISGHDNLYWYRRVMGKEIKFLLHFVKESKQDESGMPNNRFLAERTGGTYSTLKVQPAELEDSGVYFCASSPLLAGVTDTQYFGPGTRLTVL.

This clonotype turned up a few times. V is TRBV29-1 and J is TRBJ2-1, with 11 bases lining up with TRBD2. The CDR3 extends over 18 amino acids. V shed 2 bases and J 8 bases; nucleotides not matched to a gene: 17. The germline CDR1 and CDR2 sequences are SQVTM and ANQGSEA. The CDR3: CSVEKTLISGRAWDEQFF. The CDR3 DNA follows: TGCAGCGTTGAAAAAACCCTCATTAGCGGGAGGGCCTGGGATGAGCAGTTCTTC.

The V gene is TRBV20-1, the J gene TRBJ2-1; D uncertain. The CDR3 sequence is 13 residues long. Germline V gene sequence: CDR1 DFQATT, CDR2 SNEGSKA (reference sequence). The V and J ends lost 0 bases and 8 bases respectively, with 11 bases between them. CDR3 residues: CSARDRAAHEQFF. The CDR3 DNA reads as TGCAGTGCTAGAGATCGCGCGGCCCATGAGCAGTTCTTC.

The chain uses TRBV5-5 and TRBJ2-7; no reliable D call. CDR1 SGHKS and CDR2 YYEKEE come from the germline V gene (reference sequence). This CDR3 is 11 amino acids long. Deletions cut 0 bases from V and 5 bases from J, with 3 bases between. Here the CDR3 reads CASSLEDEQYF. In nucleotides, the CDR3 is TGTGCCAGCAGCTTGGAGGACGAGCAGTACTTC. The variable domain in full, completed from reference TRBV5-5 and TRBJ2-7, reads DAGVTQSPTHLIKTRGQQVTLRCSPISGHKSVSWYQQVLGQGPQFIFQYYEKEERGRGNFPDRFSARQFPNYSSELNVNALLLGDSALYLCASSLEDEQYFGPGTRLTVT.

The sample holds one count of this clonotype. V is TRBV6-2 or TRBV6-3 and J is TRBJ1-1; tentative D call: TRBD1 (5 bases). In germline, CDR1 is MNHEY, CDR2 SVGEGT. V was trimmed by 6 bases and J by 0 bases, leaving 14 bases between them. This CDR3 has 15 amino acids. CDR3 sequence: CASRRAGTVNTEAFF. As DNA, the CDR3 is TGTGCCAGCAGGAGAGCCGGGACGGTGAACACTGAAGCTTTCTTT.